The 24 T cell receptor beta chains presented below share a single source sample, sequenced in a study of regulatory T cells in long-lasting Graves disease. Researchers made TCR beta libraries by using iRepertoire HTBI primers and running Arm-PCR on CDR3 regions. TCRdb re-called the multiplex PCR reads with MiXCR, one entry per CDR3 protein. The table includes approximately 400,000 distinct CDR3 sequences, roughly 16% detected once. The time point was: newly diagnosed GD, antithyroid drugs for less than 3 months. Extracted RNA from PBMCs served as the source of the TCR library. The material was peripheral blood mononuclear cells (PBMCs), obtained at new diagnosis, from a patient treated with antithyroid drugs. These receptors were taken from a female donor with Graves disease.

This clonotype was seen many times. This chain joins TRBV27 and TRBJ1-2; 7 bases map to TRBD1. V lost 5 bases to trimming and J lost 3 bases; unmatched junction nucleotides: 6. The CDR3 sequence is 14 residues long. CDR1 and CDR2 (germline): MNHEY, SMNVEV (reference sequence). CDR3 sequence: CASSTGAKDYGYTF. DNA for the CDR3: TGTGCCAGCAGTACAGGGGCGAAGGACTATGGCTACACCTTC.

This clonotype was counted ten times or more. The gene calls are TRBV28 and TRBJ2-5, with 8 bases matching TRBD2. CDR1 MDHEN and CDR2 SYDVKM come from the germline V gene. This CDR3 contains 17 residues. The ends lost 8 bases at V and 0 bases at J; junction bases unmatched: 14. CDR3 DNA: TGTGCCAGCGCCCGAGCGTTTAGCGGGATATACCAAGAGACCCAGTACTTC. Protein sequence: CASARAFSGIYQETQYF.

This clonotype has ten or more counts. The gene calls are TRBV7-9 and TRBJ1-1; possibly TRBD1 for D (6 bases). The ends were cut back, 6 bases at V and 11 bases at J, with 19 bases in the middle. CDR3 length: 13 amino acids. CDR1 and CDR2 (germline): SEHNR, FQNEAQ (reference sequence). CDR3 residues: CASSAEQGLEAFF. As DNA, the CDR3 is TGTGCCAGCAGTGCTGAACAGGGCTTAGAGGCTTTCTTT.

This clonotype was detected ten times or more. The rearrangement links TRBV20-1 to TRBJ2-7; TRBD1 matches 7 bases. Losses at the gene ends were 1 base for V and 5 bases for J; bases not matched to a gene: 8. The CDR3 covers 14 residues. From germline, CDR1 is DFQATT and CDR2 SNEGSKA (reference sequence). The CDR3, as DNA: TGCAGTGCTAGAGGTGGCAGGGGGATCAACGAGCAGTACTTC. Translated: CSARGGRGINEQYF.

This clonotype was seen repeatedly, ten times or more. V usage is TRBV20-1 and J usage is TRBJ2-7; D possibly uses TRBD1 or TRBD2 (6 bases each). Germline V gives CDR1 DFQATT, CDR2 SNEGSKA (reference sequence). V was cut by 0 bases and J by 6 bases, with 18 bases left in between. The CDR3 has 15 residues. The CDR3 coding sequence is TGCAGTGCTAGAGATCGGAGGGGGAGTAGGGGCGAGCAGTACTTC. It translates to CSARDRRGSRGEQYF.

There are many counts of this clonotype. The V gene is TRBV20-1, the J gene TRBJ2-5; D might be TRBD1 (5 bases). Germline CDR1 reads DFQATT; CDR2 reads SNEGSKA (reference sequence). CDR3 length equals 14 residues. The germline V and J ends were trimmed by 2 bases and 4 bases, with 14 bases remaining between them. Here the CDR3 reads CSARSDQGIETQYF. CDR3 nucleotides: TGCAGTGCTAGATCAGATCAGGGCATAGAGACCCAGTACTTC.

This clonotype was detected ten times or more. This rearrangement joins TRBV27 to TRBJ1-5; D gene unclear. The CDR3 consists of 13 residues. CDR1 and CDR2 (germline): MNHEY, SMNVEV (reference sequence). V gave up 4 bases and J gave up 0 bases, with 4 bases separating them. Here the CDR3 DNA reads TGTGCCAGCAGTTATAATAGCAATCAGCCCCAGCATTTT. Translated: CASSYNSNQPQHF.

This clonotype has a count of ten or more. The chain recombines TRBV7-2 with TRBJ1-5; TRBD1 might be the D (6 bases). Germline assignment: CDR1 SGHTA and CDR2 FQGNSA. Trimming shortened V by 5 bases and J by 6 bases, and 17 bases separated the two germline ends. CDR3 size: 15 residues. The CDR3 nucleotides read TGTGCCAGCAGCACAGGGTTCGGTAATCGTCAGCCCCAGCATTTT. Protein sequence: CASSTGFGNRQPQHF.

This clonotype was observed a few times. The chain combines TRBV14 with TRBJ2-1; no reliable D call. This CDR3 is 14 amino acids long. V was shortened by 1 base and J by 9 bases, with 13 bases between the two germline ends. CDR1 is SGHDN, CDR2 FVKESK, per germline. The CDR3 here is CASSQVWPGSEQFF. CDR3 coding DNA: TGTGCCAGCAGCCAAGTTTGGCCCGGAAGTGAGCAGTTCTTC.

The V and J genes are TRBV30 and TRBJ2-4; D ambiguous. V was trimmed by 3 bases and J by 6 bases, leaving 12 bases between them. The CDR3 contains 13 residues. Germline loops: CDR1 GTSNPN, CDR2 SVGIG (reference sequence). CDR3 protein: CAWSESYRNIQYF. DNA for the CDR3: TGTGCCTGGAGCGAGAGTTACAGAAACATTCAGTACTTC.

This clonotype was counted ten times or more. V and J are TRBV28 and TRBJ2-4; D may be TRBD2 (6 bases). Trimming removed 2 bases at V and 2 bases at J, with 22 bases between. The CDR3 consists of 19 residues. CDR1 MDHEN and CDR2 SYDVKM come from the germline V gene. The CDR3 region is CASSLVNHGGIGTKNIQYF. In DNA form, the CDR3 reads TGTGCCAGCAGTTTAGTAAACCATGGCGGGATTGGGACCAAAAACATTCAGTACTTC. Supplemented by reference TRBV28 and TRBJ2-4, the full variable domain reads DVKVTQSSRYLVKRTGEKVFLECVQDMDHENMFWYRQDPGLGLRLIYFSYDVKMKEKGDIPEGYSVSREKKERFSLILESASTNQTSMYLCASSLVNHGGIGTKNIQYFGAGTRLSVL.

The CDR3 DNA reads TGTGCCAGCTCTCAAAACAGGGGGCGGAGAACCCAGTACTTC. The encoded protein is CASSQNRGRRTQYF. The chain links TRBV18 to TRBJ2-5; the match to TRBD1 covers 9 bases. CDR1 is KGHSH and CDR2 is LQKENI in the germline V gene. V shed 6 bases, J shed 8 bases, and the junction held 10 bases outside the gene matches. The CDR3 consists of 14 residues.

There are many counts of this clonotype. As DNA, the CDR3 is TGTGCCAGCAACCATGCGTCACACACTGAAGCTTTCTTT. This codes for CASNHASHTEAFF. The chain links TRBV7-2 to TRBJ1-1; D unresolved. Trimming left V 7 bases short and J 3 bases short, with 12 bases between. CDR3 length equals 13 residues. Germline lookup yields CDR1 SGHTA and CDR2 FQGNSA.

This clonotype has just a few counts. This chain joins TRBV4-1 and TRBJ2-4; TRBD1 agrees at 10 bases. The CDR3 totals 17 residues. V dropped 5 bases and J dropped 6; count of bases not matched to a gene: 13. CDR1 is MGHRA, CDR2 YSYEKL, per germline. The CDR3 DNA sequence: TGCGCCAGCAGCAAACACGTGGGGACAGGGGACTTAAACATTCAGTACTTC. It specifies CASSKHVGTGDLNIQYF.

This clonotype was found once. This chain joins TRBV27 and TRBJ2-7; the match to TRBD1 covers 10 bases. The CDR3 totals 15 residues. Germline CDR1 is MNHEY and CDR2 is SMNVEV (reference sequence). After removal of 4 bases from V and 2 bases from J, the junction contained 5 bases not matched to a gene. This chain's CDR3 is CASSSRDRGTYEQYF. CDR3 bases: TGTGCCAGCAGTTCCCGGGACAGGGGAACCTACGAGCAGTACTTC.

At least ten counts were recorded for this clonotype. This CDR3 is CASSQGDILDYGYTF. The CDR3, as DNA: TGTGCCAGCAGCCAAGGGGACATACTAGACTATGGCTACACCTTC. This chain uses TRBV3-1 with TRBJ1-2; D may be TRBD1 (6 bases). V was trimmed by 1 base and J by 3 bases, leaving 12 bases between them. CDR1 is LGHDT, CDR2 YNNKEL, per germline (reference sequence). The CDR3 totals 15 residues.

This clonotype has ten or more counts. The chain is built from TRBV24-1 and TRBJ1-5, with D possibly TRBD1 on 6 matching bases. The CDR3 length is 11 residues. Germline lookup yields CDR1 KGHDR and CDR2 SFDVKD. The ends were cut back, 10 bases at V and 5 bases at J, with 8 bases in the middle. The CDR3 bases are TGTGCCACACAGGGTGATCAGCCCCAGCATTTT. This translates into CATQGDQPQHF.

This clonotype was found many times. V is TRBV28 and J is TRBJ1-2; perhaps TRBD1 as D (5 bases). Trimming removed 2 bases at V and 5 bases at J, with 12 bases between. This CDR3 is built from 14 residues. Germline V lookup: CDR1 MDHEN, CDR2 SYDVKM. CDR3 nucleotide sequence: TGTGCCAGCAGTTTACGGGGCCTCCTGTATGGCTACACCTTC. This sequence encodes CASSLRGLLYGYTF.

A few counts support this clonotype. DNA of the CDR3: TGTGCCAGCAGTCTGACGACAGGGGCCGAGCAGTACTTC. Translated: CASSLTTGAEQYF. The chain uses TRBV12-3 or TRBV12-4 and TRBJ2-7; 8 nucleotides match TRBD1. The trim removed 5 bases at V and 6 bases at J, leaving 6 bases unmatched. CDR3 length: 13 residues.

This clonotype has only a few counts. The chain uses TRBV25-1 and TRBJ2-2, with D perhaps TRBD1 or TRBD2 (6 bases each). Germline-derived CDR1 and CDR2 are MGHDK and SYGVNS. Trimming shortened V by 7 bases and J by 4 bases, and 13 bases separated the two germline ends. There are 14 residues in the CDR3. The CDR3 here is CASISGGGTGELFF. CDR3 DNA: TGTGCCAGCATTTCAGGAGGGGGCACCGGGGAGCTGTTTTTT.

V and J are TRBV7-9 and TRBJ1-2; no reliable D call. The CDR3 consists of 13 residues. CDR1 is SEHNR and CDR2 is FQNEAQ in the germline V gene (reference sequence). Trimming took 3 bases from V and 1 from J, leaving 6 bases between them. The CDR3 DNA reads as TGTGCCAGCAGCTTCACCGTTAACTATGGCTACACCTTC. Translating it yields CASSFTVNYGYTF.

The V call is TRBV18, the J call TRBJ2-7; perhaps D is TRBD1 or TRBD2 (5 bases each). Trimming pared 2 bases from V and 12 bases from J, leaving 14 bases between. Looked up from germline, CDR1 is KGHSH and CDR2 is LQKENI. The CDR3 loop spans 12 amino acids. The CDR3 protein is CASSPGTPSRYF. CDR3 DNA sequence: TGTGCCAGCTCACCAGGGACCCCCTCGCGGTACTTC. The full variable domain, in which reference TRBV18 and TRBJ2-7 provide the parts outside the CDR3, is NAGVMQNPRHLVRRRGQEARLRCSPMKGHSHVYWYRQLPEEGLKFMVYLQKENIIDESGMPKERFSAEFPKEGPSILRIQQVVRGDSAAYFCASSPGTPSRYFGPGTRLTVT.

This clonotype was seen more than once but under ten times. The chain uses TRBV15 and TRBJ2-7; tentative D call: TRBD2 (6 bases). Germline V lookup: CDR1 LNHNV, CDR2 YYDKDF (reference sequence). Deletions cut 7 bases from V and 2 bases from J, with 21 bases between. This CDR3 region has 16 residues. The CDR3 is CATTETGTPPPYEQYF. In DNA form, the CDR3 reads TGTGCCACCACAGAAACCGGGACTCCACCCCCCTACGAGCAGTACTTC.

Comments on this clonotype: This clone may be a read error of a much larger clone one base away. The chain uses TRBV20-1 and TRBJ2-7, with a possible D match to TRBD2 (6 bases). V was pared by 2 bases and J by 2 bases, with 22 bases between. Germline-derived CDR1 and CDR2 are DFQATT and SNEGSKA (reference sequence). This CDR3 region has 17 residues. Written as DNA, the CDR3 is TGCAGTGCTAGAAGGAGGGCTGGCGGGCCCAAGGCCTACGAGCAGTACTTC. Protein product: CSARRRAGGPKAYEQYF.